These 14 T cell receptor beta chains originate from one sample sequenced in a study of T cells expressing NK-cell markers. Using the 5' RACE reads, TCRdb records one entry per CDR3 protein without DNA. The sample's table shows about 550,000 distinct CDR3 sequences. Sequenced sample: blood T cells: a sorted CD56 or NKG2C T cell subset, CD4+ or CD8+ T cells, or bulk PBMC T cells (not recorded which). These receptors all come from a man aged 18 to 35 in good health.

The V call is TRBV4-2, the J call TRBJ2-1; without DNA, the TCRdb call of TRBD2 cannot be checked. CDR3 length equals 17 residues. Germline V lookup: CDR1 LGHNA, CDR2 YNFKEQ. The CDR3 protein is CASSQLPGLAGYNEQFF.

The chain employs TRBV12-3 or TRBV12-4 and TRBJ2-1; TCRdb returns TRBD2, unconfirmable since there is no DNA. This CDR3 spans 18 amino acids. The CDR3 region is CASSSGLAGRTAYNEQFF.

The CDR3 region is CASSLSGVRTNEKLFF. The genes are TRBV27 and TRBJ1-4. CDR1 MNHEY and CDR2 SMNVEV come from the germline V gene (reference sequence). The length of the CDR3 is 16 residues. The full variable domain, its missing parts supplied by reference TRBV27 and TRBJ1-4, is EAQVTQNPRYLITVTGKKLTVTCSQNMNHEYMSWYRQDPGLGLRQIYYSMNVEVTDKGDVPEGYKVSRKEKRNFPLILESPSPNQTSLYFCASSLSGVRTNEKLFFGSGTQLSVL.

V and J are TRBV7-6 and TRBJ2-3. Germline-derived CDR1 and CDR2 are SGHVS and FNYEAQ. The CDR3 is 15 residues long. The CDR3 loop reads CASSLQIGISDTQYF.

The chain links TRBV3-1 to TRBJ2-1. From germline, CDR1 is LGHDT and CDR2 YNNKEL (reference sequence). The CDR3 runs to 13 residues. The CDR3 sequence: CASLETGFNEQFF.

This chain links TRBV20-1 with TRBJ1-4. The CDR3 runs 13 residues. Per the germline V gene, CDR1 is DFQATT and CDR2 is SNEGSKA (reference sequence). This CDR3 is CSALRAWGEKLFF.

The chain links TRBV3-1 to TRBJ2-7; the D call from TCRdb, TRBD1, cannot be confirmed without DNA. The CDR3 totals 15 residues. CDR1 and CDR2 from the germline V gene are LGHDT and YNNKEL (reference sequence). The CDR3 loop is CASSPERQGSYEQYF.

This chain joins TRBV4-2 and TRBJ2-4; the TCRdb call, TRBD2, lacks DNA for checking. The CDR3 sequence is 17 residues long. Germline V gives CDR1 LGHNA, CDR2 YNFKEQ. CDR3 loop: CASSQDRLAGGSDIQYF.

The chain is built from TRBV5-1 and TRBJ2-3; TCRdb picks TRBD2, but there is no DNA to check that call. The CDR3 is made up of 15 amino acids. Germline V gene sequence: CDR1 SGHRS, CDR2 YFSETQ. This CDR3 is CASSYSGIGTDTQYF.

This chain links TRBV30 with TRBJ2-5; TCRdb picks TRBD1, but there is no DNA to check that call. The germline gives CDR1 GTSNPN, CDR2 SVGIG (reference sequence). The CDR3 is made up of 13 amino acids. CDR3 amino acids: CAWSPGTAETQYF. The whole variable domain, remainder taken from reference TRBV30 and TRBJ2-5, is SQTIHQWPATLVQPVGSPLSLECTVEGTSNPNLYWYRQAAGRGLQLLFYSVGIGQISSEVPQNLSASRPQDRQFILSSKKLLLSDSGFYLCAWSPGTAETQYFGPGTRLLVL.

The J gene is TRBJ2-3, the V gene TRBV10-3; the TCRdb D gene call, TRBD1, has no DNA to confirm it. This CDR3 spans 14 amino acids. Per the germline V gene, CDR1 is ENHRY and CDR2 is SYGVKD. The CDR3 protein is CAISHRVGTDTQYF.

The rearrangement links TRBV5-1 to TRBJ2-7; the D call from TCRdb, TRBD1, cannot be confirmed without DNA. CDR3 length: 15 amino acids. Germline CDR1 SGHRS, CDR2 YFSETQ. This chain's CDR3 is CASSLSVGQGYEQYF.

This chain joins TRBV5-1 and TRBJ2-3; TCRdb selects TRBD2, and the lack of DNA leaves this call unchecked. The CDR3 covers 17 residues. Germline V CDR1 and CDR2: SGHRS, YFSETQ. The CDR3 here is CASSIDTSGEDTDTQYF.

This chain joins TRBV20-1 and TRBJ1-5; the TRBD1 assignment by TCRdb is unverifiable without DNA. CDR1 is DFQATT and CDR2 is SNEGSKA in the germline V gene (reference sequence). This CDR3 has 16 amino acids. CDR3 region: CSANRDPGGSNQPQHF.